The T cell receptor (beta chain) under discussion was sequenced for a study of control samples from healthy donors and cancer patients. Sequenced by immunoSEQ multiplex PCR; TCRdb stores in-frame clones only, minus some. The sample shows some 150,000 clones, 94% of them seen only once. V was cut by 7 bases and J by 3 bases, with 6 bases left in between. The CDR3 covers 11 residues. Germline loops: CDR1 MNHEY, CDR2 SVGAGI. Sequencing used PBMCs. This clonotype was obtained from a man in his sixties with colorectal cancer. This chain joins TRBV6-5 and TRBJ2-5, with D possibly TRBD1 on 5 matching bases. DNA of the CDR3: TGTGCCAGCACCAGGGAAGAGACCCAGTACTTC. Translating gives CASTREETQYF.